Each of the 18 T cell receptor beta chains below was sequenced from the same sample in a study of shared clonotypes between healthy human individuals. The protocol was immunoSEQ multiplex PCR, while the TCRdb copy is restricted to in-frame clones and leaves out a portion. This sample has hundreds of thousands of clones, with around three quarters found just once. Sequencing input: memory CD4+ T cells sorted from blood. Subset: CD45RA-negative fraction. The receptors were gathered from a woman aged 30 to 39 in good health.

V is TRBV7-9 and J is TRBJ2-1; D is possibly TRBD2 (6 bases). Germline V gene data show CDR1 as SEHNR and CDR2 as FQNEAQ (reference sequence). Trimming removed 6 bases from V and 3 bases from J, with 18 bases in between. The CDR3 runs 16 residues. CDR3 nucleotide sequence: TGTGCCAGCAGTTTTAGGACCGGGACTCACTACAATGAGCAGTTCTTC. Encoded protein: CASSFRTGTHYNEQFF.

J is TRBJ2-1 and V is TRBV28; D may be TRBD2 (5 bases). This CDR3 spans 12 amino acids. Trimming cost V 3 bases and J 10 bases, with 10 bases left between them. Germline V CDR1 and CDR2: MDHEN, SYDVKM. The CDR3 DNA sequence: TGTGCCAGCAGTTTCTATCGCGGGGAGCAGTTCTTC. Translating gives CASSFYRGEQFF. The full variable domain, rest sourced from reference TRBV28 and TRBJ2-1, is DVKVTQSSRYLVKRTGEKVFLECVQDMDHENMFWYRQDPGLGLRLIYFSYDVKMKEKGDIPEGYSVSREKKERFSLILESASTNQTSMYLCASSFYRGEQFFGPGTRLTVL.

This clone occurred a few times. This rearrangement joins TRBV11-3 to TRBJ2-1, with 7 bases that match TRBD2. The CDR3 extends over 15 amino acids. CDR1 is SGHNT and CDR2 is YENEEA in the germline V gene. The junction had 6 bases not matched to a gene; V was cut back by 2 bases and J by 5 bases. The CDR3 DNA sequence: TGTGCCAGCAGCTTATGGTCTAGCGGAGACAATGAGCAGTTCTTC. It is translated as CASSLWSSGDNEQFF.

The chain has TRBV7-2 and TRBJ2-7, with D perhaps TRBD2 (5 bases). The length of the CDR3 is 12 residues. V was pared by 3 bases and J by 4 bases, with 7 bases between. Germline V lookup: CDR1 SGHTA, CDR2 FQGNSA. This CDR3 is CASSLPGYEQYF. The DNA of the CDR3 is TGTGCCAGCAGCTTGCCGGGATACGAGCAGTACTTC.

The chain carries TRBV6-1 and TRBJ1-1; D is undetermined. This CDR3 region has 15 residues. CDR1 and CDR2 (germline): MNHNS, SASEGT. Trimming stripped 2 bases from V and 0 bases from J, with 10 bases between. The CDR3 DNA sequence: TGTGCCAGCAGTGAATTCTGGTCTCTGAACACTGAAGCTTTCTTT. This encodes CASSEFWSLNTEAFF.

This clone was observed at least ten times. The genes are TRBV28 and TRBJ2-7, with no clear D. V was clipped by 5 bases and J by 3 bases, with 11 bases between them. Germline CDR1 reads MDHEN; CDR2 reads SYDVKM. The CDR3 runs 13 residues. The CDR3 DNA reads TGTGCCAGCAGTCCGGCTTGGGACTACGAGCAGTACTTC. As protein: CASSPAWDYEQYF.

At least ten counts were recorded for this clone. The chain carries TRBV7-2 and TRBJ2-1, with a tentative D call TRBD1 (5 bases). Germline CDR1 and CDR2: SGHTA and FQGNSA. CDR3 length: 15 residues. Trimming removed 5 bases from V and 5 bases from J, with 16 bases in between. The CDR3 DNA reads as TGTGCCAGCAGCCCTGGCTGGGGCAGAGACAATGAGCAGTTCTTC. Translating it yields CASSPGWGRDNEQFF.

V usage is TRBV5-1 and J usage is TRBJ2-3; D is undetermined. V gave up 2 bases and J gave up 0 bases, with 7 bases separating them. The CDR3 sequence is 14 residues long. Germline loops: CDR1 SGHRS, CDR2 YFSETQ. The chain's CDR3 is CASSLQISTDTQYF. CDR3 in DNA: TGCGCCAGCAGCTTACAGATTAGCACAGATACGCAGTATTTT. The entire variable domain, with the rest obtained from reference TRBV5-1 and TRBJ2-3, is as follows: KAGVTQTPRYLIKTRGQQVTLSCSPISGHRSVSWYQQTPGQGLQFLFEYFSETQRNKGNFPGRFSGRQFSNSRSEMNVSTLELGDSALYLCASSLQISTDTQYFGPGTRLTVL.

The chain employs TRBV7-9 and TRBJ2-5, with 10 positions matching TRBD1. The DNA matches TRBJ2-7 better at its end, which makes the J call doubtful. The germline V gene has CDR1 SEHNR and CDR2 FQNEAQ (reference sequence). There are 14 residues in the CDR3. The CDR3, as DNA: TGTGCCAGCAGCTCGGGACAGGGGCCCTACGAGCAGTACTTC. This translates into CASSSGQGPYEQYF.

This chain joins TRBV11-2 and TRBJ1-2, with D possibly being TRBD1 (5 bases). There are 15 residues in the CDR3. V was shortened by 7 bases and J by 7 bases, with 22 bases between the two germline ends. Germline V gene data show CDR1 as SGHAT and CDR2 as FQNNGV. CDR3 DNA sequence: TGTGCCAGCAACCCTGGGGCACCAGCTCAGGGTGGCTACACCTTC. It yields the protein CASNPGAPAQGGYTF.

This clone occurred a few times. The genes are TRBV19 and TRBJ1-5; possible D gene TRBD1, 5 bases. The CDR3 totals 18 residues. Germline V gene sequence: CDR1 LNHDA, CDR2 SQIVND (reference sequence). Trimming pared 0 bases from V and 4 bases from J, leaving 19 bases between. The CDR3 bases are TGTGCCAGTAGTATAGACCACTCCAGACCGGGACTTAATCAGCCCCAGCATTTT. Amino acids: CASSIDHSRPGLNQPQHF. Using reference TRBV19 and TRBJ1-5 for the parts outside the CDR3, the full variable domain is DGGITQSPKYLFRKEGQNVTLSCEQNLNHDAMYWYRQDPGQGLRLIYYSQIVNDFQKGDIAEGYSVSREKKESFPLTVTSAQKNPTAFYLCASSIDHSRPGLNQPQHFGDGTRLSIL.

This chain connects TRBV6-5 to TRBJ2-7; 8 bases fit TRBD2. From germline, CDR1 is MNHEY and CDR2 SVGAGI. The CDR3 is 12 amino acids. The J segment lost 5 bases and the V segment lost 8 bases, leaving 5 bases of the junction unmatched. The CDR3 sequence is CASLSGTDEQYF. The CDR3 bases are TGTGCCAGCCTTAGCGGGACCGACGAGCAGTACTTC.

This clone showed up just once. The V and J genes are TRBV19 and TRBJ2-7; 7 bases match TRBD2. Germline CDR1 reads LNHDA; CDR2 reads SQIVND (reference sequence). The CDR3 sequence is 12 residues long. V shed 10 bases, J shed 6 bases, and the junction held 9 bases outside the gene matches. The CDR3 sequence is CATRIPGGEQYF. The CDR3 DNA is TGTGCCACCCGAATCCCGGGGGGCGAGCAGTACTTC.

This chain joins TRBV2 and TRBJ1-5; D uncertain. Trimming left V 7 bases short and J 3 bases short, with 10 bases between. The CDR3 extends over 13 amino acids. CDR1 and CDR2 from the germline V gene are SNHLY and FYNNEI. CDR3 protein: CASKGDFNQPQHF. CDR3 in DNA: TGTGCCAGCAAGGGAGACTTCAATCAGCCCCAGCATTTT.

V usage is TRBV14 and J usage is TRBJ2-7; a weak D match, TRBD2 (6 bases). In germline, CDR1 is SGHDN, CDR2 FVKESK. Between the trimmed V and J ends, which lost 2 bases and 7 bases, there was a span of 15 bases. This CDR3 spans 14 amino acids. Written as DNA, the CDR3 is TGTGCCAGCAGCCAACTCAGAAGGGGAGGAGAGCAGTACTTC. It translates to CASSQLRRGGEQYF.

The chain couples TRBV11-2 to TRBJ2-7; D is unresolved. In germline, CDR1 is SGHAT, CDR2 FQNNGV. This CDR3 region has 14 residues. Trimming left V 1 base short and J 0 bases short, with 7 bases between. CDR3 amino acids: CASSLVANSYEQYF. The CDR3 DNA reads TGTGCCAGCAGCTTAGTGGCTAACTCCTACGAGCAGTACTTC.

The chain recombines TRBV11-2 with TRBJ2-7; D is unresolved. Trimming cost V 1 base and J 1 base, with 5 bases left between them. The germline gives CDR1 SGHAT, CDR2 FQNNGV. The CDR3 covers 13 residues. The CDR3 bases are TGTGCCAGCAGCTTAGGCCAGTCCTACGAGCAGTACTTC. It codes for CASSLGQSYEQYF. The complete variable domain, with remaining parts taken from reference TRBV11-2 and TRBJ2-7, reads EAGVAQSPRYKIIEKRQSVAFWCNPISGHATLYWYQQILGQGPKLLIQFQNNGVVDDSQLPKDRFSAERLKGVDSTLKIQPAKLEDSAVYLCASSLGQSYEQYFGPGTRLTVT.

CDR3 DNA: TGCAGTGCAGCTTCAAAAGAGACCCAGTACTTC. It encodes CSAASKETQYF. J is TRBJ2-5 and V is TRBV20-1; D call uncertain. CDR1 is DFQATT, CDR2 SNEGSKA, per germline (reference sequence). Trimming stripped 6 bases from V and 3 bases from J, with 8 bases between. The CDR3 has 11 amino acids.